Below, 18 T cell receptor beta chains from the same sample are listed, as sequenced in a study of CD8 T cells in Susac syndrome. RNA in amounts of roughly 0.45 to 1 ug was reverse transcribed with random hexamers. TCRdb ran MiXCR on the immunoSEQ multiplex PCR reads and lists one entry per CDR3 protein. The sample lists 120,000 or so distinct CDR3 sequences, about 94% occurring once. The sequenced material came from CD8+ T cells from PBMCs. All receptors derive from a human donor with Susac syndrome.

V usage is TRBV6-6 and J usage is TRBJ2-7; D perhaps matches TRBD1 (6 bases). CDR3 length equals 14 residues. Deletions cut 2 bases from V and 3 bases from J, with 11 bases between. CDR1 MNHNY and CDR2 SVGAGI come from the germline V gene (reference sequence). Written as DNA, the CDR3 is TGTGCCAGCAGTTACGGCGGACAGTACTACGAGCAGTACTTC. Translation: CASSYGGQYYEQYF.

The chain has TRBV20-1 and TRBJ2-7, with D possibly being TRBD2 (6 bases). The CDR3 is made up of 12 amino acids. V lost 4 bases to trimming and J lost 0 bases, with 7 bases between them. The V gene's germline CDR1 is DFQATT and CDR2 SNEGSKA (reference sequence). CDR3 residues: CSATSDSYEQYF. Here the CDR3 DNA reads TGCAGTGCTACTAGCGACTCCTACGAGCAGTACTTC.

The chain couples TRBV20-1 to TRBJ2-5; 8 positions match TRBD1. From germline, CDR1 is DFQATT and CDR2 SNEGSKA (reference sequence). This CDR3 comprises 16 residues. J lost 4 bases, V lost 6 bases, and 16 bases had no gene match. The CDR3 here is CSAHRTGQGSRETQYF. DNA of the CDR3: TGCAGTGCCCACCGAACAGGACAGGGTTCGCGAGAGACCCAGTACTTC.

Only one count was recorded for this clonotype. This chain links TRBV21-1 with TRBJ2-3. TRBV21-1 is classified as a pseudogene. The CDR3 loop spans 12 amino acids. CDR3 sequence reads: CASSKDGDTQYF. The CDR3 region has the DNA TGTGCCAGCAGCAAAGATGGGGATACGCAGTATTTT.

The J gene is TRBJ1-6, the V gene TRBV7-9, with TRBD1 as a possible D gene (5 bases). CDR3 length equals 17 residues. V dropped 5 bases and J dropped 9 bases, with 23 bases sitting between them. Germline assignment: CDR1 SEHNR and CDR2 FQNEAQ (reference sequence). The CDR3 reads CASSRLGTIGGGSPLHF. The CDR3 nucleotides are TGTGCCAGCAGCCGGTTAGGGACGATAGGAGGTGGTTCACCCCTCCACTTT. Together with reference TRBV7-9 and TRBJ1-6, the CDR3 gives the full variable domain: DTGVSQNPRHKITKRGQNVTFRCDPISEHNRLYWYRQTLGQGPEFLTYFQNEAQLEKSRLLSDRFSAERPKGSFSTLEIQRTEQGDSAMYLCASSRLGTIGGGSPLHFGNGTRLTVT.

Notes on this clonotype: The germline gene is not matched at one end of the junction; a read error may be the cause. The rearrangement uses TRBV2 and TRBJ2-7; 9 bases map to TRBD1. The CDR3 has 14 residues. CDR1 SNHLY and CDR2 FYNNEI come from the germline V gene. CDR3 bases: TGTGCCAGTAGTGGACAGGGGTCCCTCTACGAGCAGTACTTC. It translates to CASSGQGSLYEQYF.

This clonotype was seen just once. V is TRBV5-6 and J is TRBJ2-7; D remains ambiguous. Germline V CDR1 and CDR2: SGHDT, YYEEEE. CDR3 length: 14 amino acids. V shed 0 bases and J shed 4 bases, with 11 bases lying between them. The chain's CDR3 is CASSLGSVTYEQYF. CDR3 DNA sequence: TGTGCCAGCAGCTTGGGGTCAGTTACTTACGAGCAGTACTTC.

The chain is built from TRBV2 and TRBJ1-5; D is unclear. The CDR3 totals 15 residues. The germline gives CDR1 SNHLY, CDR2 FYNNEI. With 4 bases removed from V and 0 bases from J, the gap between germline ends came to 10 bases. The CDR3 sequence: CASSVGGYSNQPQHF. In nucleotides, the CDR3 is TGTGCCAGCAGTGTGGGAGGGTATAGCAATCAGCCCCAGCATTTT.

This clonotype has a single count. The gene calls are TRBV29-1 and TRBJ2-7; D is possibly TRBD2 (6 bases). Germline values: CDR1 SQVTM, CDR2 ANQGSEA. V was shortened by 4 bases and J by 1 base, with 11 bases between the two germline ends. This CDR3 comprises 13 residues. The CDR3 spells CSVAGGESYEQYF. The CDR3 DNA is TGCAGCGTTGCCGGGGGTGAGTCCTACGAGCAGTACTTC.

The chain has TRBV14 and TRBJ1-6; no definite D call. The CDR3 is 17 amino acids. V shed 0 bases and J shed 8 bases, with 17 bases lying between them. The V gene's germline CDR1 is SGHDN and CDR2 FVKESK. This CDR3 is CASSQDRALLADSPLHF. CDR3 coding DNA: TGTGCCAGCAGCCAAGATAGGGCCCTCTTGGCAGATTCACCCCTCCACTTT.

The rearrangement uses TRBV4-1 and TRBJ2-5; D might be TRBD2 (6 bases). Trimming left V 4 bases short and J 5 bases short, with 14 bases between. The CDR3 loop spans 14 amino acids. Germline CDR1 MGHRA, CDR2 YSYEKL. The CDR3 nucleotides read TGCGCCAGCAGCCCGGACTATCCCGGGGAGACCCAGTACTTC. It translates to CASSPDYPGETQYF.

This clonotype was observed a single time. The rearrangement joins TRBV25-1 to TRBJ1-1; 8 nucleotides line up with TRBD1. Losses at the gene ends were 0 bases for V and 8 bases for J; bases not matched to a gene: 2. The germline gives CDR1 MGHDK, CDR2 SYGVNS. The CDR3 length is 13 residues. CDR3 protein: CASSEYWDREAFF. CDR3 sequence (DNA): TGTGCCAGCAGTGAATATTGGGACAGGGAAGCTTTCTTT.

About this clonotype itself: Its ends do not fully match the called genes, so a read error is possible. The genes are TRBV2 and TRBJ2-7; 8 nucleotides agree with TRBD2. Looked up from germline, CDR1 is SNHLY and CDR2 is FYNNEI. CDR3 length: 14 residues. The CDR3 spells CASTEAGAAYEQYF. DNA of the CDR3: TGTGCCAGCACTGAAGCGGGGGCAGCCTACGAGCAGTACTTC. Full variable domain (outside the CDR3, taken from reference TRBV2 and TRBJ2-7): EPEVTQTPSHQVTQMGQEVILRCVPISNHLYFYWYRQILGQKVEFLVSFYNNEISEKSEIFDDQFSVERPDGSNFTLKIRSTKLEDSAMYFCASTEAGAAYEQYFGPGTRLTVT.

This clonotype was picked up one time. The chain couples TRBV7-9 to TRBJ2-7, with TRBD1 identical over 7 bases. V was pared by 5 bases and J by 3 bases, with 4 bases of the junction left unmatched. The CDR3 has 13 residues. The V gene's germline CDR1 is SEHNR and CDR2 FQNEAQ (reference sequence). The CDR3: CASSASGGYEQYF. In DNA, the CDR3 is TGTGCCAGCAGCGCATCAGGGGGCTACGAGCAGTACTTC. Full variable domain (rest looked up from reference TRBV7-9 and TRBJ2-7): DTGVSQNPRHKITKRGQNVTFRCDPISEHNRLYWYRQTLGQGPEFLTYFQNEAQLEKSRLLSDRFSAERPKGSFSTLEIQRTEQGDSAMYLCASSASGGYEQYFGPGTRLTVT.

The chain has TRBV3-1 and TRBJ2-1, with 12 positions matching TRBD2. This CDR3 spans 17 amino acids. Germline V lookup: CDR1 LGHDT, CDR2 YNNKEL (reference sequence). V trimming: 0 bases; J trimming: 5 bases; junction bases outside the gene matches: 5. CDR3 residues: CASSQDLAGGLNNEQFF. The CDR3 DNA is TGTGCCAGCAGCCAAGATCTAGCGGGGGGGCTAAACAATGAGCAGTTCTTC.

The chain employs TRBV3-1 and TRBJ1-5; 7 nucleotides match TRBD1. Looked up from germline, CDR1 is LGHDT and CDR2 is YNNKEL (reference sequence). After removal of 1 base from V and 3 bases from J, the junction contained 6 bases not matched to a gene. The CDR3 runs to 16 residues. The CDR3 here is CASSQGQGPFNQPQHF. DNA for the CDR3: TGTGCCAGCAGCCAAGGACAGGGCCCTTTCAATCAGCCCCAGCATTTT.

V and J are TRBV9 and TRBJ2-1; D perhaps matches TRBD2 (6 bases). The V end was cut by 3 bases, the J end by 6 bases, with 13 bases between. The CDR3 length is 14 residues. Germline V gene lookup returns CDR1 SGDLS and CDR2 YYNGEE. Here the CDR3 reads CASSAWGGSNEQFF. CDR3 in DNA: TGTGCCAGCAGCGCCTGGGGAGGTAGCAATGAGCAGTTCTTC. Full variable domain (rest looked up from reference TRBV9 and TRBJ2-1): DSGVTQTPKHLITATGQRVTLRCSPRSGDLSVYWYQQSLDQGLQFLIQYYNGEERAKGNILERFSAQQFPDLHSELNLSSLELGDSALYFCASSAWGGSNEQFFGPGTRLTVL.

CDR3 residues: CSADPGQGDGYTF. CDR3 bases: TGCAGTGCTGATCCGGGACAGGGGGATGGCTACACCTTC. The chain has TRBV20-1 and TRBJ1-2, with 11 bases aligning to TRBD1. The ends lost 5 bases at V and 6 bases at J; junction bases unmatched: 5. Per the germline V gene, CDR1 is DFQATT and CDR2 is SNEGSKA (reference sequence). This CDR3 spans 13 amino acids.